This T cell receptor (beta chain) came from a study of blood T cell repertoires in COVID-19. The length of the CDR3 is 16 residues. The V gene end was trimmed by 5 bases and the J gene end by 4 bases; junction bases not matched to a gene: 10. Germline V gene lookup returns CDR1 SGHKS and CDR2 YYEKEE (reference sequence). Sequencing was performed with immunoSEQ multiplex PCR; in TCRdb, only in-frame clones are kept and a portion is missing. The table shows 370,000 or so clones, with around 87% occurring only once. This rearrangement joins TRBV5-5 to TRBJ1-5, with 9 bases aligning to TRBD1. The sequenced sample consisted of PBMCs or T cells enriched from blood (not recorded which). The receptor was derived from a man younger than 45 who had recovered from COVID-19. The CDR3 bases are TGTGCCAGCAGTCCCGTGGGACAGGGCATGAATCAGCCCCAGCATTTT. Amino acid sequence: CASSPVGQGMNQPQHF.